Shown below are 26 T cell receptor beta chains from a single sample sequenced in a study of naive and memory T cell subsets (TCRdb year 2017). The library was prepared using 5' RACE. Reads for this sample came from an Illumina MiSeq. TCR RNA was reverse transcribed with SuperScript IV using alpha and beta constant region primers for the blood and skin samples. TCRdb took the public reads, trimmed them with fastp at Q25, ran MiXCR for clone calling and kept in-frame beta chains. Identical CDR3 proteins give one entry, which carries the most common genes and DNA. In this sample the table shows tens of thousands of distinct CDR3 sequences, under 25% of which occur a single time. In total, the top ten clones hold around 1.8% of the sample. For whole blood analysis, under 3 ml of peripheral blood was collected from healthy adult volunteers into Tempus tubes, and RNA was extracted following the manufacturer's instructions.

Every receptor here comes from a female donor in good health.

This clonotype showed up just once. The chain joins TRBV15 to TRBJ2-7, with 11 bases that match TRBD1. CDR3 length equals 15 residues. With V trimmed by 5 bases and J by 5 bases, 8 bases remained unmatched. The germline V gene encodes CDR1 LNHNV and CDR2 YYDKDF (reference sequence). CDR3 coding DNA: TGTGCCACCAGCGGTGCCAGGGACAGGGGGGACGAGCAGTACTTC. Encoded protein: CATSGARDRGDEQYF.

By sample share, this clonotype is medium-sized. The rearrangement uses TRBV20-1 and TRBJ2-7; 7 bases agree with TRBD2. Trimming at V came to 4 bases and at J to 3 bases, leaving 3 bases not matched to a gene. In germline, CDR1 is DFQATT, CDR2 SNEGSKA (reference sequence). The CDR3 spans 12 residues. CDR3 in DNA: TGCAGTGCTATAGGGGAGGGCTACGAGCAGTACTTC. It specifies CSAIGEGYEQYF.

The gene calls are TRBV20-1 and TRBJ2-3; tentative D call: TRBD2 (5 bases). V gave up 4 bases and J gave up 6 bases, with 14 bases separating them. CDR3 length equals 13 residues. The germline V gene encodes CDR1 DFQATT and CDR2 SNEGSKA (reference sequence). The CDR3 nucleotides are TGCAGTGCTAAACGAACCGGGGTTGATACGCAGTATTTT. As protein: CSAKRTGVDTQYF.

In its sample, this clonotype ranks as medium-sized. The CDR3 loop reads CSARTGLNTIYF. Written as DNA, the CDR3 is TGCAGTGCTCGGACAGGGCTAAACACCATATATTTT. This chain uses TRBV20-1 with TRBJ1-3; 8 bases are shared with TRBD1. Germline-derived CDR1 and CDR2 are DFQATT and SNEGSKA (reference sequence). This CDR3 has 12 amino acids. The V segment lost 5 bases and the J segment 6 bases; nucleotides outside the gene matches: 3.

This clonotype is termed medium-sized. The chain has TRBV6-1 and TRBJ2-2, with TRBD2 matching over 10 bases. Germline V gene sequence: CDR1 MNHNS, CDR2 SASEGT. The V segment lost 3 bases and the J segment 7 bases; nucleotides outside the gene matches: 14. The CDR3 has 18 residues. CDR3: CASSERLAGGLLGGELFF. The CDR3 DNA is TGTGCCAGCAGTGAGCGGTTAGCGGGGGGCCTTTTAGGCGGGGAGCTGTTTTTT.

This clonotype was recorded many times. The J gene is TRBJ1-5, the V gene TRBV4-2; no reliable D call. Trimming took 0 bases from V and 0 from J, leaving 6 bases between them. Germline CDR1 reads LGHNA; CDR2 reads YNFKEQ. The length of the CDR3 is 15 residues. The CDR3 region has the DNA TGTGCCAGCAGCCAAGAAGTTAATAGCAATCAGCCCCAGCATTTT. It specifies CASSQEVNSNQPQHF.

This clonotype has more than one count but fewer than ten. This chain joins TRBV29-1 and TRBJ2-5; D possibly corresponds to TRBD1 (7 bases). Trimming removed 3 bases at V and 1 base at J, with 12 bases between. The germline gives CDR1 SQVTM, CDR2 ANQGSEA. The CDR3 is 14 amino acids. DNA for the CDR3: TGCAGCGTTGACAGGGGGGCTGGCCAAGAGACCCAGTACTTC. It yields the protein CSVDRGAGQETQYF.

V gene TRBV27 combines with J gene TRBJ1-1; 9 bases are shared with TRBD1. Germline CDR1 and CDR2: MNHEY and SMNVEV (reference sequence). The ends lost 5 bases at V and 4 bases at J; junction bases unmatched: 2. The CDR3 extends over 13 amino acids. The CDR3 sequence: CASSPQGATEAFF. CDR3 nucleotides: TGTGCCAGCAGTCCACAGGGGGCCACTGAAGCTTTCTTT.

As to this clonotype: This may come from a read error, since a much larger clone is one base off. The CDR3 DNA follows: TGTGCCAGAAGCTTAGAGGCTAGCCCCACCGATGAGCAGTTCTTC. It yields the protein CARSLEASPTDEQFF. This sequence joins TRBV7-9 and TRBJ2-1; possibly TRBD2 for D (5 bases). The germline CDR1 and CDR2 sequences are SEHNR and FQNEAQ (reference sequence). This CDR3 is built from 15 residues.

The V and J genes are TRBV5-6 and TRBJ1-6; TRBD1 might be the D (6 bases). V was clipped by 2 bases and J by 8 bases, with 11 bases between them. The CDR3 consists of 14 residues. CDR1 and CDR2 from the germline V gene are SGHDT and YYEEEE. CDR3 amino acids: CASSLTGNYSPLHF. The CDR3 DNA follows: TGTGCCAGCAGCTTAACAGGGAACTATTCACCCCTCCACTTT.

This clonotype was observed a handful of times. The CDR3 DNA reads as TGCAGTGCTAGAGAAGTGGGCGGGAGGGCGCAACGAGAGCAGTTCTTC. Protein sequence: CSAREVGGRAQREQFF. The chain has TRBV20-1 and TRBJ2-1; 9 positions match TRBD2. The CDR3 is 16 amino acids. The J segment lost 10 bases and the V segment lost 0 bases, leaving 13 bases of the junction unmatched. Germline CDR1 reads DFQATT; CDR2 reads SNEGSKA (reference sequence).

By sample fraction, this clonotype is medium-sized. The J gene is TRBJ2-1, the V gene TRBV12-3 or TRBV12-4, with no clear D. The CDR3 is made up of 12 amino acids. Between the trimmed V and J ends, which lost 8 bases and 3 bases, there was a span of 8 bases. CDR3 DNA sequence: TGTGCCAGCCGGCCGGGCTACAATGAGCAGTTCTTC. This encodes CASRPGYNEQFF.

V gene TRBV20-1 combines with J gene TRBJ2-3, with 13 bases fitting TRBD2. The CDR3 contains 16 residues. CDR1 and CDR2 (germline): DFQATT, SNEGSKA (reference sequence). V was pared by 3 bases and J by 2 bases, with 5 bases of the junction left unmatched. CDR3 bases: TGCAGTGCTAGTATACTAGCGGGGGGGCCCACAGATACGCAGTATTTT. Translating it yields CSASILAGGPTDTQYF.

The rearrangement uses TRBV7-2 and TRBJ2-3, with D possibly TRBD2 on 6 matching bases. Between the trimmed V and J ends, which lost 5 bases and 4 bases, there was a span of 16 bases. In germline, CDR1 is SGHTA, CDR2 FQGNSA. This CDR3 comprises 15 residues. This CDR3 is CASSNGTRDADTQYF. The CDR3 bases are TGTGCCAGCAGCAATGGGACTCGGGACGCAGATACGCAGTATTTT.

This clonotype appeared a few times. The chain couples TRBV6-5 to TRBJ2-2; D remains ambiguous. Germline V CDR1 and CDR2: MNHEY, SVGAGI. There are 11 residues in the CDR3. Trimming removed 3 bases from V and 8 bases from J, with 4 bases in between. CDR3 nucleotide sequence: TGTGCCAGCAGTTATGGTGGGGAGCTGTTTTTT. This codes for CASSYGGELFF.

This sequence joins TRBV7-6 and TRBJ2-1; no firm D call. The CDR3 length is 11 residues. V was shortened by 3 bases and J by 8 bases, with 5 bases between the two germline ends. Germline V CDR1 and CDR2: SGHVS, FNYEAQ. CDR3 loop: CASSFNDEQFF. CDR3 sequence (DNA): TGTGCCAGCAGCTTTAATGATGAGCAGTTCTTC.

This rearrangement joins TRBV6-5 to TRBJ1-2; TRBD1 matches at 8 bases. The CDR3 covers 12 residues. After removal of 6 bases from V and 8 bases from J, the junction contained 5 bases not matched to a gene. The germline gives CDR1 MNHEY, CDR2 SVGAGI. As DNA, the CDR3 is TGTGCCAGCAGGGGGACAGGAGGAGGCTACACCTTC. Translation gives CASRGTGGGYTF.

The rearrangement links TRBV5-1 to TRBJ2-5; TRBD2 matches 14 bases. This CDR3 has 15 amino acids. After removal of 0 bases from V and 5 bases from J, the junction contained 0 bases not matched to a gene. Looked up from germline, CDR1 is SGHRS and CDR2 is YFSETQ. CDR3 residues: CASSLGLAGGETQYF. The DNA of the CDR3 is TGCGCCAGCAGCTTGGGACTAGCGGGAGGGGAGACCCAGTACTTC. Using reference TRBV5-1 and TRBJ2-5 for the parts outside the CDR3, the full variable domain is KAGVTQTPRYLIKTRGQQVTLSCSPISGHRSVSWYQQTPGQGLQFLFEYFSETQRNKGNFPGRFSGRQFSNSRSEMNVSTLELGDSALYLCASSLGLAGGETQYFGPGTRLLVL.

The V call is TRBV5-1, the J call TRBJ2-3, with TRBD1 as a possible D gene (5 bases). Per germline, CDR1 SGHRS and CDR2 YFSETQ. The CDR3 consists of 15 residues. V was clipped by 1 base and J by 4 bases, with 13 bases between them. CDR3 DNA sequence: TGCGCCAGCAGCTTGAGGGGTACAAGATCAGATACGCAGTATTTT. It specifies CASSLRGTRSDTQYF.

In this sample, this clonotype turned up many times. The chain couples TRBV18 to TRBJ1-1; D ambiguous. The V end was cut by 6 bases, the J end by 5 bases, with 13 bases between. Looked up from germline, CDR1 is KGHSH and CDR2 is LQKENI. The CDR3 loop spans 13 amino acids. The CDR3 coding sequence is TGTGCCAGCTCTCGGGCGGGCTCGACTGAAGCTTTCTTT. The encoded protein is CASSRAGSTEAFF.

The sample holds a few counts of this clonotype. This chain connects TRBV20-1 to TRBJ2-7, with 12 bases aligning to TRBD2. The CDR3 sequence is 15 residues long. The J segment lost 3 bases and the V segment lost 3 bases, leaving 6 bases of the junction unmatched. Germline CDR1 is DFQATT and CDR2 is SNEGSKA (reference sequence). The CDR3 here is CSASDPLAGGYEQYF. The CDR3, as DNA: TGCAGTGCTAGCGACCCACTAGCGGGGGGCTACGAGCAGTACTTC.

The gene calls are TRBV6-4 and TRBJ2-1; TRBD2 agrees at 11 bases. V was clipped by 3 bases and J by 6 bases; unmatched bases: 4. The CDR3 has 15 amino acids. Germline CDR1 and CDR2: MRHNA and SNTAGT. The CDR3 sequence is CASSDTSGSVNEQFF. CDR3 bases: TGTGCCAGCAGTGATACTAGCGGGAGTGTCAATGAGCAGTTCTTC.

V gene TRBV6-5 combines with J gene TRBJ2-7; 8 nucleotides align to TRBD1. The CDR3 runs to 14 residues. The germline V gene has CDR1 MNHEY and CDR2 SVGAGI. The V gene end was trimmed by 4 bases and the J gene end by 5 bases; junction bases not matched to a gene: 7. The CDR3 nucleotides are TGTGCCAGCAGTTGGAGGACAGGGTTCGACGAGCAGTACTTC. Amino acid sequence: CASSWRTGFDEQYF.

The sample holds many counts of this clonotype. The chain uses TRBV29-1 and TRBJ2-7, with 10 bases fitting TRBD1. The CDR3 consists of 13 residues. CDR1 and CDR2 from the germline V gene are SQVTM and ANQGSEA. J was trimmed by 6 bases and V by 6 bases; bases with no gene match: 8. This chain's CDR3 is CSVRTGGIPEQYF. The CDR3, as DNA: TGCAGCGTAAGGACAGGGGGAATCCCCGAGCAGTACTTC.

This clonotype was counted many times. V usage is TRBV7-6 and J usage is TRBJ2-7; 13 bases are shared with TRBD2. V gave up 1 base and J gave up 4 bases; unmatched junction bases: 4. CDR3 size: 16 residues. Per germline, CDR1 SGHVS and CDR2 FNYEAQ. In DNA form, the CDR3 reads TGTGCCAGCAGCTTAGGGACTAGCGGGAGTATGTACGAGCAGTACTTC. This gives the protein CASSLGTSGSMYEQYF.

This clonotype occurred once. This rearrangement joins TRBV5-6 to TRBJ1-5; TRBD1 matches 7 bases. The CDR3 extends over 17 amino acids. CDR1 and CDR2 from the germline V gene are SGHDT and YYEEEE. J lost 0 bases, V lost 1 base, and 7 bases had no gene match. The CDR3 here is CASSLKGGYDSNQPQHF. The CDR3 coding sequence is TGTGCCAGCAGCTTGAAAGGGGGCTATGATAGCAATCAGCCCCAGCATTTT.